This T cell receptor beta chain was sequenced in a study of cytomegalovirus exposure and HLA in healthy donors. A single count supports this clone. What it recognizes is unknown. It was with 60 Vbeta and 13 Jbeta primers that the PCR ran. TCRdb's table, derived via immunoSEQ multiplex PCR, lists solely in-frame clones and lacks some. The table shows roughly 150,000 clones, with 85% occurring only once. Germline V lookup: CDR1 LGHNA, CDR2 YNFKEQ. Trimming took 1 base from V and 6 from J, leaving 15 bases between them. This CDR3 is 15 amino acids long. Notes on the study in general: Cytomegalovirus-associated TCR beta chains were listed, numbering some 150. HLA-A and HLA-B allele assignments for most subjects were reportedly predicted accurately using TCR beta sequences.

J is TRBJ1-2 and V is TRBV4-2; tentatively, D is TRBD1 (6 bases). The sample taken for sequencing was PBMCs. The sequence was collected from a boy between 2 and 10 years old in good health and CMV-seronegative. CDR3 nucleotides: TGTGCCAGCAGCCAAGCTACGGGACAAGGGGATGGCTACACCTTC. It specifies CASSQATGQGDGYTF.